Reported below is one T cell receptor (beta chain). The antigen is undetermined. This sample stems from a study of T cells in Graves' hyperthyroidism and ophthalmopathy. Study details: Peripheral blood was secured at the point of initial diagnosis, before any treatment. The study, taken as a whole, reports: Most clonotypes expanded in thyroid above 0.001 were likewise present in blood.

The PBMCs had their origin in 7.5 to 10 ml of fresh peripheral blood. This CDR3 is 15 amino acids long. V was pared by 7 bases and J by 5 bases, with 18 bases between. The germline CDR1 and CDR2 sequences are LNHDA and SQIVND (reference sequence). RNA transcripts gave rise to amplified TCR beta CDR3 regions. HTBI primers were used for first-round RT-PCR of the TCR CDR3. TCRdb called the multiplex PCR reads again in MiXCR, with one record for every CDR3 protein. The data contain more than 300,000 distinct CDR3 sequences, about a sixth of them singletons. This TCR was sampled from a woman between 25 and 40 years old with Graves' hyperthyroidism that later progressed to Graves' ophthalmopathy. The rearrangement joins TRBV19 to TRBJ2-1; a weak D match, TRBD1 (5 bases). Sequencing used blood. CDR3 bases: TGTGCCAGTAAAGGGGCGAGGAGCGCCGACAATGAGCAGTTCTTC. As protein: CASKGARSADNEQFF. Filled out from reference TRBV19 and TRBJ2-1, the complete variable domain reads DGGITQSPKYLFRKEGQNVTLSCEQNLNHDAMYWYRQDPGQGLRLIYYSQIVNDFQKGDIAEGYSVSREKKESFPLTVTSAQKNPTAFYLCASKGARSADNEQFFGPGTRLTVL.